This TCR beta chain came from a study of cytomegalovirus exposure and HLA in healthy donors. The study's findings and limits: When presence/absence was analysed, sequencing depth was taken to be roughly uniform across donors. Analysis performed later found more than 15,000 TCR beta sequences associated with HLA alleles at 0.05 false discovery rate. Earlier analysis yielded a pattern in which most TCR beta V segments were productive about 90% or about 30% of the time.

Germline V gene sequence: CDR1 SQVTM, CDR2 ANQGSEA. This CDR3 has 16 amino acids. About this clone itself: Its antigen is currently unknown.

The PCR made use of 60 Vbeta and 13 Jbeta primers. Sequencing used immunoSEQ multiplex PCR; TCRdb keeps in-frame clones, though not all of them. The table includes about 190,000 clones, 75% to 90% detected once. The TCR sequence derives from a woman aged 45-65 years in good health and CMV-seropositive. The chain has TRBV29-1 and TRBJ2-5; 15 positions match TRBD2. Sequencing was done on a sample of PBMCs. This CDR3 reads CSVIPGLAGGGETQYF. The CDR3 DNA is TGCAGTGTCATACCGGGACTAGCGGGGGGTGGAGAGACCCAGTACTTC.